This T cell receptor beta chain derives from a study of Ad26.COV2.S vaccination and SARS-CoV-2 variants. Study context: The study gave Ad26.COV2.S intramuscularly, once or twice 56 days apart.

CDR3 length: 16 amino acids. Per germline, CDR1 SGHAT and CDR2 FQDESV (reference sequence). V was shortened by 5 bases and J by 4 bases, with 17 bases between the two germline ends. The protocol was immunoSEQ multiplex PCR, while the TCRdb copy is restricted to in-frame clones and leaves out a portion. The table includes 400,000 to 500,000 clones, 89% detected once. As for treatment: roughly 18 received Ad26.COV2.S at low or high dose, single or two shots; about 5 received placebo; per-sample allocation not given. Repertoires come from day 63 after the first vaccine or placebo injection. SARS-CoV-2 spike from the Wuhan strain was encoded by the vaccine, an Ad26 vector.

Material: peripheral blood, obtained in a trial of Ad26.COV2.S vaccine versus placebo. The receptor was isolated from a person aged 18-65 years who received the Ad26.COV2.S COVID-19 vaccine or a placebo. The chain has TRBV11-1 and TRBJ2-2; D may be TRBD2 (6 bases). The CDR3 protein is CASSHLRGSPTGELFF. The CDR3 DNA follows: TGTGCCAGCAGCCACCTCCGGGGGTCACCCACCGGGGAGCTGTTTTTT.